One sample yielded the 32 T cell receptor beta chains listed below, sequenced in a study of cytomegalovirus exposure and HLA in healthy donors. It was with 60 Vbeta and 13 Jbeta primers that the PCR ran. The data were produced by immunoSEQ multiplex PCR, yet TCRdb's version contains in-frame clones alone and is incomplete. The sample consists of approximately 110,000 clones, less than 20% of them appearing once. Sequenced: PBMCs. The origin of the receptors is a young woman in good health and CMV-seronegative.

CDR3 protein: CASSSLLGQLSYNEQFF. Written as DNA, the CDR3 is TGTGCCAGCAGCTCCCTCCTGGGACAGCTCTCCTACAATGAGCAGTTCTTC. This chain uses TRBV5-6 with TRBJ2-1; 7 bases fit TRBD1. CDR1 is SGHDT, CDR2 YYEEEE, per germline. CDR3 length: 17 residues. V was pared by 3 bases and J by 0 bases, with 9 bases of the junction left unmatched.

V gene TRBV19 combines with J gene TRBJ2-6, with D hard to call. CDR3 length: 14 amino acids. V lost 6 bases and J 0 bases, leaving 6 bases between the germline ends. CDR1 LNHDA and CDR2 SQIVND come from the germline V gene (reference sequence). CDR3 coding DNA: TGTGCCAGTAGATCCAGCTCTGGGGCCAACGTCCTGACTTTC. It encodes CASRSSSGANVLTF.

The chain links TRBV10-3 to TRBJ1-2; a possible D gene is TRBD1 (5 bases). Germline V lookup: CDR1 ENHRY, CDR2 SYGVKD. The V end lost 6 bases, the J end lost 8 bases, and 19 bases lay between the germline ends. CDR3 length equals 14 residues. The CDR3 spells CAIRGLGGDPGYTF. Here the CDR3 DNA reads TGTGCCATCAGGGGTCTCGGGGGGGACCCGGGCTACACCTTC.

The chain joins TRBV10-1 to TRBJ2-5, with TRBD2 matching over 12 bases. CDR3 size: 16 residues. The V and J ends lost 0 bases and 5 bases, in that order; junction bases with no gene match: 4. Germline V gene data show CDR1 as WNHNN and CDR2 as SYGVQD (reference sequence). CDR3 in DNA: TGCGCCAGCAGTGAGTCGAGACTAGCGGGAGCGGAGACCCAGTACTTC. Its translation is CASSESRLAGAETQYF.

This clone showed up just a few times. The chain carries TRBV30 and TRBJ2-5, with D perhaps TRBD2 (6 bases). Trimming took off 8 bases at V and 5 bases at J, with 12 bases between the two ends. The CDR3 length is 11 residues. Germline V CDR1 and CDR2: GTSNPN, SVGIG (reference sequence). As DNA, the CDR3 is TGTGCCACCAGGAGGGCCGAGACCCAGTACTTC. Amino acid sequence: CATRRAETQYF.

The chain combines TRBV2 with TRBJ1-1; 8 bases are a match to TRBD1. Looked up from germline, CDR1 is SNHLY and CDR2 is FYNNEI. This CDR3 spans 17 amino acids. Germline trimming cut 7 bases from V and 4 bases from J; bases unmatched to any gene: 17. CDR3 sequence: CASKPGARQGLGTEAFF. The CDR3 nucleotides read TGTGCCAGCAAACCGGGGGCTAGACAGGGGTTGGGCACTGAAGCTTTCTTT.

This chain uses TRBV7-9 with TRBJ1-1; TRBD1 matches at 8 bases. Germline CDR1 and CDR2: SEHNR and FQNEAQ (reference sequence). This CDR3 spans 15 amino acids. V shed 4 bases and J 3 bases; nucleotides not matched to a gene: 7. For the CDR3, the DNA is TGTGCCAGCAGCTCCACCGGACAGGGAGACACTGAAGCTTTCTTT. This codes for CASSSTGQGDTEAFF.

V is TRBV15 and J is TRBJ2-7; the D gene is possibly TRBD2 (5 bases). The V gene lost 1 base and the J gene lost 6 bases, with 10 bases spanning the gap. Germline CDR1 LNHNV, CDR2 YYDKDF (reference sequence). The CDR3 loop spans 13 amino acids. The CDR3 nucleotides are TGTGCCACCAGCAGAGGAGGGCGGGCCGAGCAGTACTTC. This gives the protein CATSRGGRAEQYF.

This clone turned up a few times. The J gene is TRBJ2-1, the V gene TRBV29-1, with 11 positions matching TRBD2. The germline CDR1 and CDR2 sequences are SQVTM and ANQGSEA. V was clipped by 6 bases and J by 1 base; unmatched bases: 5. This CDR3 is built from 15 residues. In nucleotides, the CDR3 is TGCAGCGTGCGGACTAGCGGGCCGTCCTACAATGAGCAGTTCTTC. The encoded protein is CSVRTSGPSYNEQFF.

The CDR3 sequence: CASSSTGSNTEAFF. In nucleotides, the CDR3 is TGTGCCAGCAGCTCTACAGGGTCGAACACTGAAGCTTTCTTT. The chain couples TRBV6-5 to TRBJ1-1, with a possible D match to TRBD1 (6 bases). Germline lookup yields CDR1 MNHEY and CDR2 SVGAGI. Trimming left V 6 bases short and J 1 base short, with 12 bases between. This CDR3 region has 14 residues.

The chain is built from TRBV7-6 and TRBJ2-1, with D perhaps TRBD2 (5 bases). The CDR3 length is 14 residues. CDR1 is SGHVS and CDR2 is FNYEAQ in the germline V gene. Trimming removed 4 bases from V and 0 bases from J, with 7 bases in between. CDR3 nucleotides: TGTGCCAGCAGCTCCACTAGCTCCTACAATGAGCAGTTCTTC. Protein sequence: CASSSTSSYNEQFF.

The chain's CDR3 is CASSEAPGRDYEQYF. CDR3 bases: TGTGCCAGCAGTGAAGCCCCCGGACGGGACTACGAGCAGTACTTC. This chain uses TRBV2 with TRBJ2-7, with a weak D call TRBD2 (5 bases). Germline V gene lookup returns CDR1 SNHLY and CDR2 FYNNEI. The CDR3 loop spans 15 amino acids. Trimming removed 0 bases from V and 3 bases from J, with 12 bases in between.

The chain combines TRBV4-1 with TRBJ2-7, with 13 nucleotides matching TRBD2. J gave up 2 bases and V 1 base, and 5 bases lay outside the gene matches. The CDR3 totals 17 residues. In germline, CDR1 is MGHRA, CDR2 YSYEKL. The CDR3 loop is CASSQVQTSGRAYEQYF. The CDR3 nucleotides are TGCGCCAGCAGCCAAGTACAAACTAGCGGGAGGGCCTACGAGCAGTACTTC.

The chain employs TRBV28 and TRBJ2-7, with D tentatively TRBD2 (6 bases). The length of the CDR3 is 13 residues. The V gene lost 5 bases and the J gene lost 6 bases, with 14 bases spanning the gap. Germline assignment: CDR1 MDHEN and CDR2 SYDVKM. The CDR3 sequence: CASSRESLVEQYF. Here the CDR3 DNA reads TGTGCCAGCAGTCGGGAGTCCCTGGTCGAGCAGTACTTC.

V and J are TRBV9 and TRBJ1-2; possible D gene TRBD1, 6 bases. V shed 3 bases and J shed 0 bases, with 15 bases lying between them. The germline gives CDR1 SGDLS, CDR2 YYNGEE. The CDR3 covers 16 residues. CDR3 DNA sequence: TGTGCCAGCAGCGCTCCTCTTGGGGGCCCTAACTATGGCTACACCTTC. The encoded protein is CASSAPLGGPNYGYTF.

The J gene is TRBJ2-5, the V gene TRBV6-5; 9 bases match TRBD2. V trimming: 4 bases; J trimming: 5 bases; junction bases outside the gene matches: 11. The CDR3 sequence is 16 residues long. The V gene's germline CDR1 is MNHEY and CDR2 SVGAGI. CDR3 protein: CASSSSGTSLRETQYF. CDR3 in DNA: TGTGCCAGCAGTTCATCCGGGACTAGCTTACGGGAGACCCAGTACTTC.

The V gene is TRBV5-1, the J gene TRBJ2-7, with 9 bases fitting TRBD1. The CDR3 totals 13 residues. With 4 bases clipped from V and 4 bases from J, the junction kept 3 bases outside the gene matches. The germline gives CDR1 SGHRS, CDR2 YFSETQ. The CDR3 region has the DNA TGCGCCAGCAGCAGGGACAGGGTTTACGAGCAGTACTTC. This translates into CASSRDRVYEQYF.

This clone has just a few counts. The J gene is TRBJ2-7, the V gene TRBV6-5, with TRBD1 matching 7 bases. V trimming: 4 bases; J trimming: 4 bases; junction bases outside the gene matches: 7. The length of the CDR3 is 14 residues. Per germline, CDR1 MNHEY and CDR2 SVGAGI. The CDR3 DNA is TGTGCCAGCAGTTCCCGAGGGACAGATTACGAGCAGTACTTC. It is translated as CASSSRGTDYEQYF.

Here the CDR3 DNA reads TGTGCCAGCAGCCCCAATTATTTCTGGGAGAGCCGAGAGACCCAGTACTTC. Translated, it gives CASSPNYFWESRETQYF. This sequence joins TRBV5-6 and TRBJ2-5; weak D call: TRBD2 (5 bases). CDR1 and CDR2 from the germline V gene are SGHDT and YYEEEE. This CDR3 comprises 17 residues. Trimming removed 4 bases at V and 4 bases at J, with 23 bases between.

Only a few counts were recorded for this clone. The chain uses TRBV5-4 and TRBJ2-5; 9 bases align to TRBD2. Germline trimming cut 1 base from V and 0 bases from J; bases unmatched to any gene: 7. This CDR3 is 17 amino acids long. Per the germline V gene, CDR1 is SGHNT and CDR2 is YYREEE (reference sequence). The CDR3 is CASSLLTSGEYQETQYF. In DNA form, the CDR3 reads TGTGCCAGCAGCTTGCTGACTAGCGGAGAGTACCAAGAGACCCAGTACTTC.

This clone was recorded a few times. This chain joins TRBV6-5 and TRBJ2-3; 10 bases are shared with TRBD1. CDR1 is MNHEY, CDR2 SVGAGI, per germline. The CDR3 is 14 residues long. V shed 6 bases and J 9 bases; nucleotides not matched to a gene: 9. This CDR3 reads CASRWTGGARTQYF. CDR3 sequence (DNA): TGTGCCAGCAGGTGGACAGGGGGGGCGAGGACGCAGTATTTT.

This clone appeared a few times. The chain is built from TRBV6-1 and TRBJ2-2, with 9 nucleotides matching TRBD1. Germline V CDR1 and CDR2: MNHNS, SASEGT. V lost 3 bases, J lost 5 bases, and 4 bases stayed unmatched. CDR3 length: 15 amino acids. The CDR3 reads CASSDLTGGTGELFF. The CDR3 region has the DNA TGTGCCAGCAGTGATCTGACAGGGGGTACCGGGGAGCTGTTTTTT.

The J gene is TRBJ2-1, the V gene TRBV9; TRBD1 aligns across 10 bases. V gave up 4 bases and J gave up 4 bases; unmatched junction bases: 8. This CDR3 has 16 amino acids. Germline values: CDR1 SGDLS, CDR2 YYNGEE. For the CDR3, the DNA is TGTGCCAGCAGCCCTCCGGTGGGACAGGGGTACAATGAGCAGTTCTTC. As protein: CASSPPVGQGYNEQFF.

This clone was seen more than once but under ten times. The rearrangement uses TRBV5-8 and TRBJ1-6; 8 positions match TRBD1. Germline V gene sequence: CDR1 SGHTS, CDR2 YDEGEE. J was trimmed by 9 bases and V by 0 bases; bases with no gene match: 2. This CDR3 region has 14 residues. DNA for the CDR3: TGTGCCAGCAGCTTGGGGGGACAGGCTTCACCCCTCCACTTT. Residues: CASSLGGQASPLHF. Supplemented by reference TRBV5-8 and TRBJ1-6, the full variable domain reads EAGVTQSPTHLIKTRGQQATLRCSPISGHTSVYWYQQALGLGLQFLLWYDEGEERNRGNFPPRFSGRQFPNYSSELNVNALELEDSALYLCASSLGGQASPLHFGNGTRLTVT.

This clone was counted between two and nine times. The rearrangement uses TRBV28 and TRBJ1-2; a weak D match, TRBD1 (5 bases). Germline V lookup: CDR1 MDHEN, CDR2 SYDVKM. The CDR3 is 14 amino acids. V was shortened by 5 bases and J by 5 bases, with 15 bases between the two germline ends. CDR3 DNA: TGTGCCAGCAGTCCACTGATAGGGGCTTATGGCTACACCTTC. Its translation: CASSPLIGAYGYTF.

The gene calls are TRBV27 and TRBJ1-1; D uncertain. CDR1 and CDR2 (germline): MNHEY, SMNVEV (reference sequence). The CDR3 is made up of 14 amino acids. Trimming shortened V by 1 base and J by 3 bases, and 9 bases separated the two germline ends. For the CDR3, the DNA is TGTGCCAGCAGTTTATTGCCGGTGGACACTGAAGCTTTCTTT. Encoded protein: CASSLLPVDTEAFF.

The J gene is TRBJ1-5, the V gene TRBV30, with D possibly TRBD1 on 5 matching bases. CDR3 length: 14 amino acids. Trimming stripped 1 base from V and 7 bases from J, with 14 bases between. From germline, CDR1 is GTSNPN and CDR2 SVGIG (reference sequence). The CDR3 protein is CAWSELQGRQPQHF. The CDR3, as DNA: TGTGCCTGGAGTGAGCTCCAGGGTAGACAGCCCCAGCATTTT.

V and J are TRBV5-1 and TRBJ2-2, with a tentative D call TRBD1 (5 bases). V dropped 6 bases and J dropped 0 bases, with 9 bases sitting between them. CDR1 SGHRS and CDR2 YFSETQ come from the germline V gene. The CDR3 is made up of 14 amino acids. The CDR3 is CASTVRANTGELFF. In nucleotides, the CDR3 is TGCGCCAGCACTGTCAGGGCGAACACCGGGGAGCTGTTTTTT.

This clone was counted between two and nine times. V usage is TRBV5-4 and J usage is TRBJ1-1; possibly TRBD1 for D (5 bases). Trimming took 5 bases from V and 9 from J, leaving 11 bases between them. Germline CDR1 is SGHNT and CDR2 is YYREEE (reference sequence). CDR3 size: 11 residues. The CDR3 DNA reads as TGTGCCAGCAGACTGGGGGGTAAAGCTTTCTTT. It yields the protein CASRLGGKAFF.

This clone was found a few times. The rearrangement joins TRBV5-8 to TRBJ2-5; 7 bases match TRBD1. The junction had 7 bases not matched to a gene; V was cut back by 3 bases and J by 5 bases. Germline lookup yields CDR1 SGHTS and CDR2 YDEGEE. The CDR3 is 14 residues long. The CDR3 region has the DNA TGTGCCAGCAGCTCGACAGGGTATGGGGAGACCCAGTACTTC. It yields the protein CASSSTGYGETQYF.

V gene TRBV5-1 combines with J gene TRBJ2-5, with D perhaps matching TRBD1 (6 bases). Germline V gives CDR1 SGHRS, CDR2 YFSETQ. The V gene lost 1 base and the J gene lost 1 base, with 8 bases spanning the gap. This CDR3 is 14 amino acids long. DNA for the CDR3: TGCGCCAGCAGCTTGCTAGGGGGCCAAGAGACCCAGTACTTC. Translation gives CASSLLGGQETQYF. Combining the CDR3 with reference TRBV5-1 and TRBJ2-5 gives the whole variable domain KAGVTQTPRYLIKTRGQQVTLSCSPISGHRSVSWYQQTPGQGLQFLFEYFSETQRNKGNFPGRFSGRQFSNSRSEMNVSTLELGDSALYLCASSLLGGQETQYFGPGTRLLVL.

This clone came up a few times. The same CDR3 can be traced to other DNA sequences in this sample. The chain has TRBV28 and TRBJ1-1; possible D gene TRBD1, 5 bases. The germline gives CDR1 MDHEN, CDR2 SYDVKM. The CDR3 extends over 12 amino acids. The V end lost 5 bases, the J end lost 5 bases, and 9 bases lay between the germline ends. The chain's CDR3 is CASSLGVTEAFF. CDR3 coding DNA: TGTGCCAGCAGTCTAGGGGTGACTGAAGCTTTCTTT.